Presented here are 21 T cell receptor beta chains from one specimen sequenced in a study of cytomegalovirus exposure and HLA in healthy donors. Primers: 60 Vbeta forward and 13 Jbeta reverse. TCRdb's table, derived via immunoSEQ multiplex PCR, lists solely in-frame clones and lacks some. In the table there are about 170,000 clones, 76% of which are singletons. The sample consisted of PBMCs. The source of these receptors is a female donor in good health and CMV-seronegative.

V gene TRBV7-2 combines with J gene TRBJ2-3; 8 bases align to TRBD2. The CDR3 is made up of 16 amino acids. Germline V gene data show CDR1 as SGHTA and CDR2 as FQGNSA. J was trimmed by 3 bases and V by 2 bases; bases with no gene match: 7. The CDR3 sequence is CASSLTTSVRTDTQYF. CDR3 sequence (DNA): TGTGCCAGCAGCTTAACGACTAGCGTTAGGACAGATACGCAGTATTTT. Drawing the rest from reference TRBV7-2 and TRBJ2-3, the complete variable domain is GAGVSQSPSNKVTEKGKDVELRCDPISGHTALYWYRQSLGQGLEFLIYFQGNSAPDKSGLPSDRFSAERTGGSVSTLTIQRTQQEDSAVYLCASSLTTSVRTDTQYFGPGTRLTVL.

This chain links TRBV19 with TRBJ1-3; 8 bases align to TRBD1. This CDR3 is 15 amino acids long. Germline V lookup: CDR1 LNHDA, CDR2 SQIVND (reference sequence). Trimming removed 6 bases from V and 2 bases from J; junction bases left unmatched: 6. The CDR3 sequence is CASRTQQGAGNTIYF. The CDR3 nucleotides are TGTGCCAGTAGAACACAACAGGGGGCTGGAAACACCATATATTTT.

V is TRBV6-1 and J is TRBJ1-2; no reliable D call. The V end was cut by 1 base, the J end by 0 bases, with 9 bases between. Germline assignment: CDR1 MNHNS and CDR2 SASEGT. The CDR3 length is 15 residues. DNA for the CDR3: TGTGCCAGCAGTGAAGGCGGGCGGGCTAACTATGGCTACACCTTC. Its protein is CASSEGGRANYGYTF.

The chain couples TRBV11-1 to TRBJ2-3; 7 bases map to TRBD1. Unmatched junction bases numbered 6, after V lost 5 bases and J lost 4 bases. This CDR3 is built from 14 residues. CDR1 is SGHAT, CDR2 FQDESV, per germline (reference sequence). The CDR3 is CASSRDSYSDTQYF. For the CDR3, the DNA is TGTGCCAGCAGCCGGGACAGTTACTCAGATACGCAGTATTTT.

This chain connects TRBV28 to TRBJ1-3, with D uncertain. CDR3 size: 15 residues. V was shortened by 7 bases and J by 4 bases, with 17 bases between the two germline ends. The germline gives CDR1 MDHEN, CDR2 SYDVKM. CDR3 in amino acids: CASTYARVEGNTIYF. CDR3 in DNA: TGTGCCAGCACTTACGCCCGGGTAGAAGGAAACACCATATATTTT.

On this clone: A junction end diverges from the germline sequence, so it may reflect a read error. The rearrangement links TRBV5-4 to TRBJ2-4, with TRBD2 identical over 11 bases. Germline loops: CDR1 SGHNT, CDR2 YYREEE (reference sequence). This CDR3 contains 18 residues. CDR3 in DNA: TGTGCCAGCAGCTTGGAGGGACTAGCGGAGCCCTCCAAAAACAGTCAGTACTTC. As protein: CASSLEGLAEPSKNSQYF.

The chain's CDR3 is CASSSQQGLTDTQYF. As DNA, the CDR3 is TGTGCCAGCAGCTCCCAACAGGGCTTAACAGATACGCAGTATTTT. This chain joins TRBV7-2 and TRBJ2-3, with D perhaps matching TRBD1 (6 bases). V shed 4 bases and J shed 3 bases, with 14 bases lying between them. The germline gives CDR1 SGHTA, CDR2 FQGNSA. The CDR3 is 15 amino acids.

The CDR3 nucleotides are TGCGCCAGCAGTGAGTCGGGGGGGCTCAACTATGGCTACACCTTC. It yields the protein CASSESGGLNYGYTF. The rearrangement links TRBV10-2 to TRBJ1-2, with a tentative D call TRBD1 (6 bases). The CDR3 loop spans 15 amino acids. Per the germline V gene, CDR1 is WSHSY and CDR2 is SAAADI. Trimming cost V 0 bases and J 2 bases, with 10 bases left between them.

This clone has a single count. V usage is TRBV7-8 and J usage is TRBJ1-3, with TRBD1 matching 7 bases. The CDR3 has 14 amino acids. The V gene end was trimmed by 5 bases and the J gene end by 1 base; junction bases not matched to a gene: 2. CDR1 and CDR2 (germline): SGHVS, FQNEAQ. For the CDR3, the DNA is TGTGCCAGCAGCAACAGGGGATCTGGAAACACCATATATTTT. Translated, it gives CASSNRGSGNTIYF.

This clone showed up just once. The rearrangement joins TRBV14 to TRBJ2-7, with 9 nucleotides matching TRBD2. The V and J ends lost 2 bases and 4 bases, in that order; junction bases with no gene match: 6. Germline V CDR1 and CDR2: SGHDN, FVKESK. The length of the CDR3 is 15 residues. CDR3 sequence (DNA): TGTGCCAGCAGCCAACGTCTAGCGGGACGGTACGAGCAGTACTTC. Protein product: CASSQRLAGRYEQYF.

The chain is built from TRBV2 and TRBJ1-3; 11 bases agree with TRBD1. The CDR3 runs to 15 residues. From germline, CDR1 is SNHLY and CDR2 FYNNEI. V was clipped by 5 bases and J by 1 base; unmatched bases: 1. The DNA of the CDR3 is TGTGCCAGCAGTTGGGACAGGGGGTCTGGAAACACCATATATTTT. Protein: CASSWDRGSGNTIYF.

The CDR3 DNA reads as TGTGCCAGCAGCCCCGGGGGAGGGGGGACCTACAATGAGCAGTTCTTC. Translated, it gives CASSPGGGGTYNEQFF. The V gene is TRBV7-9, the J gene TRBJ2-1, with D perhaps matching TRBD2 (7 bases). CDR3 length equals 16 residues. The V gene lost 5 bases and the J gene lost 2 bases, with 16 bases spanning the gap. Per the germline V gene, CDR1 is SEHNR and CDR2 is FQNEAQ (reference sequence).

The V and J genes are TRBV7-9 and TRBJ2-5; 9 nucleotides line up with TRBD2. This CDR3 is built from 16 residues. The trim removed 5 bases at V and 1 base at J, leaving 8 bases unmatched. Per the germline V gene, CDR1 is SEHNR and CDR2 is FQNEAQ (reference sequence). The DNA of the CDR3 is TGTGCCAGCAGCCGCCCTAGCGGGGAGGGCCAAGAGACCCAGTACTTC. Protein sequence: CASSRPSGEGQETQYF.

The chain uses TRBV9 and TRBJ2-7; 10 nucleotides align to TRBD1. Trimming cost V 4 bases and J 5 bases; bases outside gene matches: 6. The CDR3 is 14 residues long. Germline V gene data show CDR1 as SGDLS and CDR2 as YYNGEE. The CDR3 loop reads CASSRTGTGDEQYF. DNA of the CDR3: TGTGCCAGCAGCCGTACCGGGACAGGGGACGAGCAGTACTTC.

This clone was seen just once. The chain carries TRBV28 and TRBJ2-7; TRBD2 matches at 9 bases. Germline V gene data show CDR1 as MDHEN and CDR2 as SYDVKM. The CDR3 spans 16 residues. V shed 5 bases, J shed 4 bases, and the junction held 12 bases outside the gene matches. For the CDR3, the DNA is TGTGCCAGCAGTACCGGGGGATCTAGCGGGAAATACGAGCAGTACTTC. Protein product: CASSTGGSSGKYEQYF.

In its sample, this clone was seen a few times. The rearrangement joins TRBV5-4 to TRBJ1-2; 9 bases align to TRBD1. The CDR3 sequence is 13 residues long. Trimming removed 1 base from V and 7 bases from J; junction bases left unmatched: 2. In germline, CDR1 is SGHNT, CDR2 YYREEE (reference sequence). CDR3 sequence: CASSLTGGFGYTF. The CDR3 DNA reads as TGTGCCAGCAGCTTGACAGGGGGCTTTGGCTACACCTTC.

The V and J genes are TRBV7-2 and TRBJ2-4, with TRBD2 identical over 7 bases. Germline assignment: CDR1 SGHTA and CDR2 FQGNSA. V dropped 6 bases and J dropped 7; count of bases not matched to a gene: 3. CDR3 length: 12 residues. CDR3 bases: TGTGCCAGCAGGGGGGGGATGAACATTCAGTACTTC. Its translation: CASRGGMNIQYF.

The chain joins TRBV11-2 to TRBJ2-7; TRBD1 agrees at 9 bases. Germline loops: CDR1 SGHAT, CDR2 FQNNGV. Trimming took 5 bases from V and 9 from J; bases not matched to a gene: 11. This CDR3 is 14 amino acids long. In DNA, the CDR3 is TGTGCCAGCAGCCCGGGGGGACAGGGAGGGGTGCAGTACTTC. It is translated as CASSPGGQGGVQYF.

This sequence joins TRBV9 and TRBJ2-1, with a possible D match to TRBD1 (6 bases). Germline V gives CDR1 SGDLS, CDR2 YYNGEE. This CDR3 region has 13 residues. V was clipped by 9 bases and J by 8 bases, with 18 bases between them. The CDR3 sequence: CATSGHPGDEQFF. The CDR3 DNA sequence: TGTGCCACGTCGGGACACCCAGGGGATGAGCAGTTCTTC.

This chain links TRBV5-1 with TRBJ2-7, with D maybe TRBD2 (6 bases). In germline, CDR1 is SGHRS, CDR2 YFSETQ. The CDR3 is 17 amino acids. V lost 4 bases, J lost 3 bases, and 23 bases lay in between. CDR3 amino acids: CASSPYLGGTLNYEQYF. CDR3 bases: TGCGCCAGCAGCCCTTACCTCGGAGGGACCCTAAACTACGAGCAGTACTTC.

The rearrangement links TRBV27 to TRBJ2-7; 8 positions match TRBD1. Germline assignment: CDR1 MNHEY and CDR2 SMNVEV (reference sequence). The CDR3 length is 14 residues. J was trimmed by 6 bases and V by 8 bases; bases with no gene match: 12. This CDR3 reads CASAIRTGYGEQYF. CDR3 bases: TGTGCCAGCGCCATCCGGACAGGGTACGGCGAGCAGTACTTC.